This T cell receptor beta chain was profiled in a study of blood T cell repertoires in COVID-19. The wider study: PBMCs, B-cell-depleted T cells, or T cells provided the cDNA or gDNA that made up the material.

Study processing details: The assay estimated nucleated cells by amplifying reference gene primers. Produced via immunoSEQ multiplex PCR; TCRdb's table is partial and in-frame only. D and trimming come from the DNA, and the V and J calls and clone size come from that table. The sample lists 95,000 to 110,000 clones; around 88% were seen once. Germline CDR1 SGHRS, CDR2 YFSETQ. V lost 6 bases, J lost 2 bases, and 12 bases lay in between. This CDR3 has 13 residues. V usage is TRBV5-1 and J usage is TRBJ2-7, with D possibly TRBD1 on 6 matching bases. The specimen was peripheral blood. The clonotype originates from a human donor in a cohort sampled during active COVID-19. DNA of the CDR3: TGCGCCAGCACCGCACAGGGTACCTACGAGCAGTACTTC. This translates into CASTAQGTYEQYF.